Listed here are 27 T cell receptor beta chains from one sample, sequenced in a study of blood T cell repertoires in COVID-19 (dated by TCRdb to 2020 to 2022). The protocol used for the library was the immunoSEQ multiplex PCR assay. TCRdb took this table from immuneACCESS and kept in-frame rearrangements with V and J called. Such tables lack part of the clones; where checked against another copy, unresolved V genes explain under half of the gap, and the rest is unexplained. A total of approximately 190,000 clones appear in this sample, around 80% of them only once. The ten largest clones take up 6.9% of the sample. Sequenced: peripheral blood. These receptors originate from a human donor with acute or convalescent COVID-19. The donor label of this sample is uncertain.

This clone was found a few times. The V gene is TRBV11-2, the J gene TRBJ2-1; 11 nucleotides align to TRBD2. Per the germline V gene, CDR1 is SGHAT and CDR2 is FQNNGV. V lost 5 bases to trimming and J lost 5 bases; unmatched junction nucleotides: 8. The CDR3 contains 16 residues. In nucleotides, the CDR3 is TGTGCCAGCAGCCTCGGACTAGCGGGCGGTCACAATGAGCAGTTCTTC. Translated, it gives CASSLGLAGGHNEQFF.

CDR3 region: CASSERGRWYGYTF. The CDR3 region has the DNA TGTGCCAGCAGTGAACGGGGAAGGTGGTATGGCTACACCTTC. The V call is TRBV6-1, the J call TRBJ1-2; D ambiguous. The CDR3 consists of 14 residues. V lost 2 bases to trimming and J lost 5 bases, with 12 bases between them. Germline V gene sequence: CDR1 MNHNS, CDR2 SASEGT.

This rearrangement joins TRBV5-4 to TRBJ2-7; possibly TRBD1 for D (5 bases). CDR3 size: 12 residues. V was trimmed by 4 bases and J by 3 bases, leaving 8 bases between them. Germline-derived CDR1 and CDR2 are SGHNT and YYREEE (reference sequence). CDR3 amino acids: CASSLDNYEQYF. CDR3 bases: TGTGCCAGCAGCCTGGACAACTACGAGCAGTACTTC.

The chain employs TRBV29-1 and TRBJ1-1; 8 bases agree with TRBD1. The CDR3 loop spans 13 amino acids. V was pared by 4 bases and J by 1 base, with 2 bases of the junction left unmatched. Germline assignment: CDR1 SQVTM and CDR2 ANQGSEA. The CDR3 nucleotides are TGCAGCGTTGCTGGACAGGGGAACACTGAAGCTTTCTTT. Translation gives CSVAGQGNTEAFF.

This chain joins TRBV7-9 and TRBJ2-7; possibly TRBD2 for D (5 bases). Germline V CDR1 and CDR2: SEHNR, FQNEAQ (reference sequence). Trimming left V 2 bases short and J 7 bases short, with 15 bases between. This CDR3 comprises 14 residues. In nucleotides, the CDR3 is TGTGCCAGCAGCTTACGGGGAAACCCTTGGGAGCAGTACTTC. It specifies CASSLRGNPWEQYF.

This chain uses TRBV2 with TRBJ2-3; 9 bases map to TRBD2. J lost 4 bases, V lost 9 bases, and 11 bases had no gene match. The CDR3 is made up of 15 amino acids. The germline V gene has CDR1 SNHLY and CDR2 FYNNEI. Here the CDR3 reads CASSTGTSPPDTQYF. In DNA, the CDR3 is TGTGCCAGTTCAACCGGGACTAGCCCCCCAGATACGCAGTATTTT.

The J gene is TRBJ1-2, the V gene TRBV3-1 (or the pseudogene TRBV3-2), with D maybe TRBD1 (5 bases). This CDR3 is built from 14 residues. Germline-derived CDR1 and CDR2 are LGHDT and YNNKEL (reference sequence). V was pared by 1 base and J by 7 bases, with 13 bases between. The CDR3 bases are TGTGCCAGCAGCCAAGTGGCAGGGCGGTCTGGCTACACCTTC. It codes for CASSQVAGRSGYTF.

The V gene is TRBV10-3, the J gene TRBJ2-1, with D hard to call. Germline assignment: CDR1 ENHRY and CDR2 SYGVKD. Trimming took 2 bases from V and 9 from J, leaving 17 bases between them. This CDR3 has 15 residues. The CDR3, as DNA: TGTGCCATCAGTGAGAGGCCGGCGAGCGAGTCTGAGCAGTTCTTC. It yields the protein CAISERPASESEQFF.

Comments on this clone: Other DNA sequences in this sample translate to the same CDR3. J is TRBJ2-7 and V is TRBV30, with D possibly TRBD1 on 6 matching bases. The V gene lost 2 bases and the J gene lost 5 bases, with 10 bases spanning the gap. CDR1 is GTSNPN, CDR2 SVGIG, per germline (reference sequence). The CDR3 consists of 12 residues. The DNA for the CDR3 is TGTGCCTGGAGTCCTCACAGGGACGAGCAGTACTTC. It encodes CAWSPHRDEQYF. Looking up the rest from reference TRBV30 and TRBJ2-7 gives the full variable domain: SQTIHQWPATLVQPVGSPLSLECTVEGTSNPNLYWYRQAAGRGLQLLFYSVGIGQISSEVPQNLSASRPQDRQFILSSKKLLLSDSGFYLCAWSPHRDEQYFGPGTRLTVT.

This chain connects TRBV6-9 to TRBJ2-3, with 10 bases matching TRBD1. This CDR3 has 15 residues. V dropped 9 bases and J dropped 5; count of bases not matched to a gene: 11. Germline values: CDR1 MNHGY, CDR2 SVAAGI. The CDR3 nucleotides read TGTGCCAGGGCCCTGGACAGGGGGTCGAGAGATACGCAGTATTTT. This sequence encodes CARALDRGSRDTQYF.

The CDR3 loop is CASSFEGAILNEQFF. For the CDR3, the DNA is TGTGCCAGCAGCTTCGAGGGGGCCATACTCAATGAGCAGTTCTTC. The rearrangement joins TRBV6-2 or TRBV6-3 to TRBJ2-1, with 7 bases that match TRBD1. V trimming: 6 bases; J trimming: 6 bases; junction bases outside the gene matches: 11. The germline V gene encodes CDR1 MNHEY and CDR2 SVGEGT. The CDR3 loop spans 15 amino acids.

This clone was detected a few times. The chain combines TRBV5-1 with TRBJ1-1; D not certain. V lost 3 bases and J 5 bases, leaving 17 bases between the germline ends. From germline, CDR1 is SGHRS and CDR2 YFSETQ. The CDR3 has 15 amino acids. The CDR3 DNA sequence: TGCGCCAGCAGCTCGGGATCTGGGGTCATTACTGAAGCTTTCTTT. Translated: CASSSGSGVITEAFF.

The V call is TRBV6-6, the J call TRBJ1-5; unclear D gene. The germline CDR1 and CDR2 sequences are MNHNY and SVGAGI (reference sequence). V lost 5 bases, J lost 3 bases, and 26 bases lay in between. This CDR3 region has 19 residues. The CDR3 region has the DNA TGTGCCAGCAGTCCCCAGAGGCAGTCCTATCAAACATTCAATCAGCCCCAGCATTTT. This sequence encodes CASSPQRQSYQTFNQPQHF.

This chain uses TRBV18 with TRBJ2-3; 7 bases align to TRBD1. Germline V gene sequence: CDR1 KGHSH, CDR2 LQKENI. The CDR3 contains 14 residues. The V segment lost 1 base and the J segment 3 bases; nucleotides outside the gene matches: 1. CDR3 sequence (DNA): TGTGCCAGCTCACCACTACAGGGGACAGATACGCAGTATTTT. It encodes CASSPLQGTDTQYF.

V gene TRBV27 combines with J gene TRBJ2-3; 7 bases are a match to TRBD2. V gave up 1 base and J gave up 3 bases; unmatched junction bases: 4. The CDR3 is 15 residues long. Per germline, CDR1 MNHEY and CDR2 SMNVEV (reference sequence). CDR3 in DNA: TGTGCCAGCAGTTTATGGGGGGGGATTACAGATACGCAGTATTTT. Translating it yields CASSLWGGITDTQYF.

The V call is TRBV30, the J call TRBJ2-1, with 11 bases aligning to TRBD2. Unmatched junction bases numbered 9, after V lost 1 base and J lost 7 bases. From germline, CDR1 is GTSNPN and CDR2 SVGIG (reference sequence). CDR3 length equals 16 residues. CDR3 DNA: TGTGCCTGGAGTGGGATACTAGCGGGAGCTTGGAATGAGCAGTTCTTC. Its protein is CAWSGILAGAWNEQFF.

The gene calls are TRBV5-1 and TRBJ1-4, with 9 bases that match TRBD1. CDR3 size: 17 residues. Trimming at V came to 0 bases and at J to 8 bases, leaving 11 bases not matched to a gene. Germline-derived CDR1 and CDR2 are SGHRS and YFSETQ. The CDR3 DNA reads TGCGCCAGCAGCTTGGGACAAACAGGGGGCGTTGGGGAAAAACTGTTTTTT. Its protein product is CASSLGQTGGVGEKLFF.

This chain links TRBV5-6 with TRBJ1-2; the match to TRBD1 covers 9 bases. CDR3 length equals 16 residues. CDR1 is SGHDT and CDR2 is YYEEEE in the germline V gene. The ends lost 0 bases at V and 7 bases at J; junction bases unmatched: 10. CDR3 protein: CASSLVDRGVGSGYTF. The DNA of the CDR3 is TGTGCCAGCAGCTTGGTGGACAGGGGAGTTGGGAGTGGCTACACCTTC.

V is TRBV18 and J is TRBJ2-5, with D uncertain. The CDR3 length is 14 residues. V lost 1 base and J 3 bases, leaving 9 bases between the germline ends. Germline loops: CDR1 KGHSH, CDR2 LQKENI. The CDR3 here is CASSPLPGKETQYF. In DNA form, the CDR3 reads TGTGCCAGCTCACCACTGCCGGGTAAAGAGACCCAGTACTTC.

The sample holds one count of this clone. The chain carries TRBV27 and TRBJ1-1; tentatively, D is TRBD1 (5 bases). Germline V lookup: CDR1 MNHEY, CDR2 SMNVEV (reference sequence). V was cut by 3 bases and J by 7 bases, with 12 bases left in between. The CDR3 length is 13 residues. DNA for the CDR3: TGTGCCAGCAGTTTTAGGCAGGGCAGTGAAGCTTTCTTT. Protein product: CASSFRQGSEAFF.

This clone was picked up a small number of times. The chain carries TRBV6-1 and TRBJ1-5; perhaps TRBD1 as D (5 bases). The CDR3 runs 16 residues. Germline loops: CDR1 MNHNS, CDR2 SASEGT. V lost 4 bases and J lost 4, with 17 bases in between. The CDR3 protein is CASSAVQGGSNQPQHF. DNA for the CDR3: TGTGCCAGCAGTGCAGTTCAGGGTGGGTCTAATCAGCCCCAGCATTTT.

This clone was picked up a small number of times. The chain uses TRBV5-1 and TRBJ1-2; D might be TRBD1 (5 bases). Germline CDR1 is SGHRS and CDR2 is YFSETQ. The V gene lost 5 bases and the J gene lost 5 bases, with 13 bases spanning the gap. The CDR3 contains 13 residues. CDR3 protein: CASRPDSNYGYTF. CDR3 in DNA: TGCGCCAGCAGACCAGACAGCAATTATGGCTACACCTTC.

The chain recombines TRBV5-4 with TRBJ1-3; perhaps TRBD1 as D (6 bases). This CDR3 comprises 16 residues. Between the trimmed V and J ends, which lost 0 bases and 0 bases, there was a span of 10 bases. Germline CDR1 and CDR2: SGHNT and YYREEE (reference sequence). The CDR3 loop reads CASSLDGQNSGNTIYF. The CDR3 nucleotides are TGTGCCAGCAGCTTGGATGGACAGAACTCTGGAAACACCATATATTTT. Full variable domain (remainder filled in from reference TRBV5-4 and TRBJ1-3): ETGVTQSPTHLIKTRGQQVTLRCSSQSGHNTVSWYQQALGQGPQFIFQYYREEENGRGNFPPRFSGLQFPNYSSELNVNALELDDSALYLCASSLDGQNSGNTIYFGEGSWLTVV.

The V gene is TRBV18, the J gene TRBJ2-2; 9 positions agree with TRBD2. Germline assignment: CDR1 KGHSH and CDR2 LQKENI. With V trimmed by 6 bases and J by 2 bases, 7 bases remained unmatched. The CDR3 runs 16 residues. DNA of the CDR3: TGTGCCAGCTCCCCCCGACTAGCGGATAACACCGGGGAGCTGTTTTTT. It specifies CASSPRLADNTGELFF.

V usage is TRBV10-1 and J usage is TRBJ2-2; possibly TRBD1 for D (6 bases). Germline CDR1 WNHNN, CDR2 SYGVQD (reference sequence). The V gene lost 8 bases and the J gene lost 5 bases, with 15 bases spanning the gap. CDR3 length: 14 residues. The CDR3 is CASGRYRDTGELFF. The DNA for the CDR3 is TGCGCCAGCGGACGATACAGGGATACCGGGGAGCTGTTTTTT.

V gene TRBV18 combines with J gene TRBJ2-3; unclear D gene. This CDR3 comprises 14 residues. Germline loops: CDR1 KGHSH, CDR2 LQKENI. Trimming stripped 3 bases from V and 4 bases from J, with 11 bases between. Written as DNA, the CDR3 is TGTGCCAGCTCACCGCTCCCCGCGCCAGATACGCAGTATTTT. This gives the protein CASSPLPAPDTQYF.

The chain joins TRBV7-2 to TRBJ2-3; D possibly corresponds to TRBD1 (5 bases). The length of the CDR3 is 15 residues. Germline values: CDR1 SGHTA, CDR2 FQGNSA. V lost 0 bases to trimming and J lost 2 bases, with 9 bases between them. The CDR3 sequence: CASSLARQNTDTQYF. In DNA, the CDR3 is TGTGCCAGCAGCTTAGCTAGACAGAACACAGATACGCAGTATTTT.